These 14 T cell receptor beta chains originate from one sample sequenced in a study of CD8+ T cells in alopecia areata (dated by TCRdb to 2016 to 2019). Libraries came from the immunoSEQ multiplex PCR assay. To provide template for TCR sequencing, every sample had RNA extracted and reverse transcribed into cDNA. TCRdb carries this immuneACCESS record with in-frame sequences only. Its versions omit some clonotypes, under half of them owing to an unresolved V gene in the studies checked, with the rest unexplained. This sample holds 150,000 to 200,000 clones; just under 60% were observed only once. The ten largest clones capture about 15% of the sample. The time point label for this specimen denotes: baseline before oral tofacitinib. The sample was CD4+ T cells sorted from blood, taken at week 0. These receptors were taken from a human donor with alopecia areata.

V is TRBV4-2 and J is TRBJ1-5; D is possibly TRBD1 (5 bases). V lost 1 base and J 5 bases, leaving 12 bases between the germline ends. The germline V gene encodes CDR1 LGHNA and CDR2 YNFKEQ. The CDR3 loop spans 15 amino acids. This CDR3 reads CASSQGAGRDQPQHF. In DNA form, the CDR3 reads TGTGCCAGCAGCCAAGGAGCGGGGCGGGATCAGCCCCAGCATTTT.

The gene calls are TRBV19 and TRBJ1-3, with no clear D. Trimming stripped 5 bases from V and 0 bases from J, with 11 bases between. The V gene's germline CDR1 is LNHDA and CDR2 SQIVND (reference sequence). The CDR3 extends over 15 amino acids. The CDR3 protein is CASSPRLSSGNTIYF. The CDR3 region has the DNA TGTGCCAGTAGTCCAAGACTGAGCTCTGGAAACACCATATATTTT.

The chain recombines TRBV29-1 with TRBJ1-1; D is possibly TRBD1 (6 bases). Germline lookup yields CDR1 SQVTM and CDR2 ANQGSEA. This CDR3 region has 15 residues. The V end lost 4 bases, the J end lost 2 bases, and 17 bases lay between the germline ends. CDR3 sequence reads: CSVGGWDTVNTEAFF. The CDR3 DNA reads TGCAGCGTTGGAGGGTGGGACACGGTTAACACTGAAGCTTTCTTT.

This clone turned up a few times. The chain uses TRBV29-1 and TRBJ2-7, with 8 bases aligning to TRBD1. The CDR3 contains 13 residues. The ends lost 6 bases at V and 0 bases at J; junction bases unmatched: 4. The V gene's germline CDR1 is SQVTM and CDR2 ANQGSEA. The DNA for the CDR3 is TGCAGCGTCCGGACAGGGCTCTCCTACGAGCAGTACTTC. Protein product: CSVRTGLSYEQYF.

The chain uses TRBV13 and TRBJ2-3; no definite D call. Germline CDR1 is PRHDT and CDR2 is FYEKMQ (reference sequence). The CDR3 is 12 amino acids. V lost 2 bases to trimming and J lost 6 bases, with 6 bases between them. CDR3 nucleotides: TGTGCCAGCAGCTTAACCCCGGATACGCAGTATTTT. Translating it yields CASSLTPDTQYF.

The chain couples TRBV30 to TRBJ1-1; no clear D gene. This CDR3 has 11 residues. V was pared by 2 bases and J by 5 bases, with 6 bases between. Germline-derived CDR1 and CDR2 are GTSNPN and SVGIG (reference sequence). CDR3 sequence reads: CAWSLLTEAFF. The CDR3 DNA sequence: TGTGCCTGGAGTCTGCTGACTGAAGCTTTCTTT.

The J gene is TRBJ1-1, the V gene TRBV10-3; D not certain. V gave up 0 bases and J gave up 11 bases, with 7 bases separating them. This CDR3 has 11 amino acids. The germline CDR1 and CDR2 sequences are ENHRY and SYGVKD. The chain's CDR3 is CAISESRAAFF. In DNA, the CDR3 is TGTGCCATCAGTGAGTCGAGGGCGGCTTTCTTT.

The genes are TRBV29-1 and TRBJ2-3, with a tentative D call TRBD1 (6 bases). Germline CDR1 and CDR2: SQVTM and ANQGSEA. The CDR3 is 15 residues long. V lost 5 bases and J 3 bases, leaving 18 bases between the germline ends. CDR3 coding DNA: TGCAGCGTTCTTCGGACAGCCCGGGCGACAGATACGCAGTATTTT. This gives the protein CSVLRTARATDTQYF.

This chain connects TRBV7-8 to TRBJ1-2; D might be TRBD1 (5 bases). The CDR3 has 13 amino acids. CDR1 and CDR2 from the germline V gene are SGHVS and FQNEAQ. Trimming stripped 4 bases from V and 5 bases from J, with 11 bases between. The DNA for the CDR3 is TGTGCCAGCAGCTCCTTGGGGCAGTATGGCTACACCTTC. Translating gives CASSSLGQYGYTF.

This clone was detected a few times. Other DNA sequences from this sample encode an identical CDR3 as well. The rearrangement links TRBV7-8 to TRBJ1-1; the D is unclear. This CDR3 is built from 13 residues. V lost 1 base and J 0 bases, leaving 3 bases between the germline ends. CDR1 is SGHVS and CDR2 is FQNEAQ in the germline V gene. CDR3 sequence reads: CASSLVVNTEAFF. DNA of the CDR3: TGTGCCAGCAGCTTAGTAGTGAACACTGAAGCTTTCTTT.

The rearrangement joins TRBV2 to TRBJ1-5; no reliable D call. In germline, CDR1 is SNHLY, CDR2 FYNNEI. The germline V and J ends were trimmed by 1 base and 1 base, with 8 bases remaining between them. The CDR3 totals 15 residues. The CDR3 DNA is TGTGCCAGCAGTGAAGGGACGGTGAGCAATCAGCCCCAGCATTTT. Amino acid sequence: CASSEGTVSNQPQHF.

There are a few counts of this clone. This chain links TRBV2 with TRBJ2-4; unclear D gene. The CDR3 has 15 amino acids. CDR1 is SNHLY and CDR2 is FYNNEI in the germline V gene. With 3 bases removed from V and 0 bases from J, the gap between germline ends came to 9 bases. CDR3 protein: CASSDGRIAKNIQYF. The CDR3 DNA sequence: TGTGCCAGCAGTGACGGAAGAATAGCCAAAAACATTCAGTACTTC.

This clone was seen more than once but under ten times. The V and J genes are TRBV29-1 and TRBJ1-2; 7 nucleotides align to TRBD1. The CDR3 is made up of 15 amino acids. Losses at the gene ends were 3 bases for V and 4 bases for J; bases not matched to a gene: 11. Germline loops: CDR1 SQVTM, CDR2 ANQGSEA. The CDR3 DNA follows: TGCAGCGTTGAGGGGGTCGAGACAGGGTTCTATGGCTACACCTTC. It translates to CSVEGVETGFYGYTF.

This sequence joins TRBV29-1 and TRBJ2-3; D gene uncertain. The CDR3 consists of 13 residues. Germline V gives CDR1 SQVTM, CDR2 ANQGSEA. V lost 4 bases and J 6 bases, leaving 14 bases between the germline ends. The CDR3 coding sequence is TGCAGCGTTGGACGGTTGACTGCCGATACGCAGTATTTT. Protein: CSVGRLTADTQYF.